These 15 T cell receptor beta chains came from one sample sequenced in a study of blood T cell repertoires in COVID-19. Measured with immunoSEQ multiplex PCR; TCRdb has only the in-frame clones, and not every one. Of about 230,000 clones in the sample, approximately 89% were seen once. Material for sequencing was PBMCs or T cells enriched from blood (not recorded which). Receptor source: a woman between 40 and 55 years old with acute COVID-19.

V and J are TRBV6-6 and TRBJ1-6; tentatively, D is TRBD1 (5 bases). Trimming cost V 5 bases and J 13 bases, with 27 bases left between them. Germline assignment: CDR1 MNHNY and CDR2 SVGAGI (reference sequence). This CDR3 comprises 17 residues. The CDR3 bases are TGTGCCAGCAGTCCCAAGGCAGGCGGGGCCTTGGGGCCGCCCCTCCACTTT. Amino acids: CASSPKAGGALGPPLHF.

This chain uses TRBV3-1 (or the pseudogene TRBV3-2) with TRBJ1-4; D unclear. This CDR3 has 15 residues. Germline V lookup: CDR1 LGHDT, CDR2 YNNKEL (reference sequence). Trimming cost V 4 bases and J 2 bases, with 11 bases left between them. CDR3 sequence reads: CASSPRGRTNEKLFF. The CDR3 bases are TGTGCCAGCAGCCCCCGGGGTCGGACTAATGAAAAACTGTTTTTT.

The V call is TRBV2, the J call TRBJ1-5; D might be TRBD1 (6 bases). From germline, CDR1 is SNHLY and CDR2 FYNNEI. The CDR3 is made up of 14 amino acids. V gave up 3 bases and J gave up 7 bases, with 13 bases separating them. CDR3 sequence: CASSDGGLRQPQHF. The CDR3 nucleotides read TGTGCCAGCAGTGACGGGGGGCTCAGGCAGCCCCAGCATTTT.

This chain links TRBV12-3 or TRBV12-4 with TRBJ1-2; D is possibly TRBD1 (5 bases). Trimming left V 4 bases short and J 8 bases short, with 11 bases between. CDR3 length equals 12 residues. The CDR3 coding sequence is TGTGCCAGCAGTTACGACAGCCGGGGCTACACCTTC. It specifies CASSYDSRGYTF.

As DNA, the CDR3 is TGTGCCAGCAGTTACGGGGGGACTAGCGGCTACGAGCAGTACTTC. It encodes CASSYGGTSGYEQYF. This chain connects TRBV6-5 to TRBJ2-7, with 11 nucleotides matching TRBD2. Trimming at V came to 2 bases and at J to 3 bases, leaving 3 bases not matched to a gene. This CDR3 is 15 amino acids long. CDR1 and CDR2 (germline): MNHEY, SVGAGI.

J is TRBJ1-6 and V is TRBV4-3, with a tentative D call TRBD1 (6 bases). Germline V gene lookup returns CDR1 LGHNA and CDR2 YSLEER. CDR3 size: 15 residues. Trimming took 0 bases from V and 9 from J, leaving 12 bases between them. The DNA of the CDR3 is TGCGCCAGCAGCCAAGATCGGGGGGCTGGTTCACCCCTCCACTTT. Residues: CASSQDRGAGSPLHF.

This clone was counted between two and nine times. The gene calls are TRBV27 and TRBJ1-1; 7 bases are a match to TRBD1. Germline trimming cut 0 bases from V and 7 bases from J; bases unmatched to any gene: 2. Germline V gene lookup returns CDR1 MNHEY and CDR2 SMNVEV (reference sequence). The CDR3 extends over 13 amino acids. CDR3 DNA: TGTGCCAGCAGTTTATCGGGGACAGTTGAAGCTTTCTTT. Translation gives CASSLSGTVEAFF.

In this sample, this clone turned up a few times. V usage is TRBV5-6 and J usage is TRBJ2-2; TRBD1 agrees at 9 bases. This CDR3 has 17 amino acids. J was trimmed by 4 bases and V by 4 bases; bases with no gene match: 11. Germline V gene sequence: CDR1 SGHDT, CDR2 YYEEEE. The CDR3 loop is CASSRITGGAGTGELFF. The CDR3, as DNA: TGTGCCAGCAGCCGAATTACAGGGGGCGCGGGCACCGGGGAGCTGTTTTTT.

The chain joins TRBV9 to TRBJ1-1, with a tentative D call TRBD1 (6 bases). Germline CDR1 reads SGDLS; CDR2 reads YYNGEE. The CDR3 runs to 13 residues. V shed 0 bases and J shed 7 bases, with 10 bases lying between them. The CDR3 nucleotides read TGTGCCAGCAGCGTAGCTCCACAGGGTGAAGCTTTCTTT. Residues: CASSVAPQGEAFF.

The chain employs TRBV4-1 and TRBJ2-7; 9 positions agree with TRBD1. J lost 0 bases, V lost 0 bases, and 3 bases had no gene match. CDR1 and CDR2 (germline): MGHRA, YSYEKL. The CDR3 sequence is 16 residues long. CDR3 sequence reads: CASSQEDRGGSYEQYV. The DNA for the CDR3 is TGCGCCAGCAGCCAAGAAGACAGGGGGGGCTCCTACGAGCAGTACGTC.

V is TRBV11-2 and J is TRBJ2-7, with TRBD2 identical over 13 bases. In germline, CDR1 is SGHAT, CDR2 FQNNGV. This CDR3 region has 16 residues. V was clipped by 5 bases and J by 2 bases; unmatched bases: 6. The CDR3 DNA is TGTGCCAGCAGCGGAAGGGGACTAGCGGGGACCTACGAGCAGTACTTC. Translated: CASSGRGLAGTYEQYF.

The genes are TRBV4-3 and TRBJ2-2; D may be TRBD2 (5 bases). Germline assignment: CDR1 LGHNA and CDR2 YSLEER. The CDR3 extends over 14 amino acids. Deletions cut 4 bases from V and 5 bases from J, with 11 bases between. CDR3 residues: CASSLRTGTGELFF. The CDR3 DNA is TGCGCCAGCAGCCTCCGGACTGGGACCGGGGAGCTGTTTTTT.

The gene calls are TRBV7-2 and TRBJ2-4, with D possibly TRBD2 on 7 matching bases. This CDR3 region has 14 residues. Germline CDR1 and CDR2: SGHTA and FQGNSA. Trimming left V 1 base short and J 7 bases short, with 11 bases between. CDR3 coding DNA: TGTGCCAGCAGCTTAGACGGGGGGCGGAACATTCAGTACTTC. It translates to CASSLDGGRNIQYF.

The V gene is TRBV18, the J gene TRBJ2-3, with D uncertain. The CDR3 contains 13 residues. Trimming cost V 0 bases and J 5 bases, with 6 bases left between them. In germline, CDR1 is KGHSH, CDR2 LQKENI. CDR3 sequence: CASSPPTRDTQYF. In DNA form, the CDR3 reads TGTGCCAGCTCACCACCAACGCGAGATACGCAGTATTTT.

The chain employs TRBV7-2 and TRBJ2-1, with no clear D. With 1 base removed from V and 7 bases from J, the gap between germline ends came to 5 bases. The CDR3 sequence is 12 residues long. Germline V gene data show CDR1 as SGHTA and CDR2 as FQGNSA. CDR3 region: CASSLVANEQFF. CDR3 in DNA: TGTGCCAGCAGCTTAGTAGCTAATGAGCAGTTCTTC.